This T cell receptor beta chain came from a study of T cell repertoires in cytomegalovirus infection. Study context: Shared public TCR beta signatures pointed to both CMV infection and a matching HLA type.

Germline CDR1 and CDR2: DFQATT and SNEGSKA (reference sequence). Trimming shortened V by 3 bases and J by 6 bases, and 20 bases separated the two germline ends. The CDR3 covers 15 residues. This clonotype was observed a few times. Its cognate antigen is unknown. TCRdb reanalysed the reads using MiXCR and keeps one entry per CDR3 protein. The sample holds around 180,000 distinct CDR3 sequences, under 30% seen once. Study observations and caveats: The ex vivo response showed dominance by HLA-C-restricted CMV-specific TCR beta clonotypes. Of the TCR beta families, the public ones yielded a cumulative frequency that identified carriers of CMV plus the relevant HLA.

The chain has TRBV20-1 and TRBJ1-1, with D hard to call. Input material: PBMCs. The clonotype was recovered from a human donor in good health (CMV status not recorded). Some clones in this sample may be carry-over from other donors' samples. CDR3 nucleotides: TGCAGTGCTAGCCGACGGACTGTATTTGGCGCTGAAGCTTTCTTT. Protein: CSASRRTVFGAEAFF.